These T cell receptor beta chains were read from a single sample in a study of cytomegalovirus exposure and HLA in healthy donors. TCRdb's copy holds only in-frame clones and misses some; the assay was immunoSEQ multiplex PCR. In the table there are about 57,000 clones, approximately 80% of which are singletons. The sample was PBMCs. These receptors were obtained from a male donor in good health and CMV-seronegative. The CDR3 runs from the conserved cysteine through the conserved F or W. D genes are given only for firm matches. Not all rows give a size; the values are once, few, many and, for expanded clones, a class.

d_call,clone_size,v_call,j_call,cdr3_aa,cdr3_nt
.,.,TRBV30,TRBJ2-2,CAWNTGFDTGELFF,TGTGCCTGGAATACGGGGTTCGACACCGGGGAGCTGTTTTTT
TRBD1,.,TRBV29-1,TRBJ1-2,CSVAQARDRGLGYTF,TGCAGCGTTGCCCAAGCCCGGGACAGGGGTCTGGGCTACACCTTC
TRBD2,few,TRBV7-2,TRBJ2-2,CASSLSGVNTGELFF,TGTGCCAGCAGCCTCAGCGGGGTAAACACCGGGGAGCTGTTTTTT
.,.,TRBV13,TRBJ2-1,CASSAFSAYNEQFF,TGTGCCAGCAGCGCCTTTAGCGCCTACAATGAGCAGTTCTTC
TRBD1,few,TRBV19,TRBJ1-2,CASSIDGTGGHGYTF,TGTGCCAGTAGTATAGACGGGACAGGGGGGCATGGCTACACCTTC
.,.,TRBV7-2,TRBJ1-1,CASSLLLGAAPGAFF,TGTGCCAGCAGCTTACTCTTAGGGGCAGCGCCTGGGGCTTTCTTT
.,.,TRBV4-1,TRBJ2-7,CASSAGGEQYF,TGCGCCAGCAGCGCAGGCGGGGAGCAGTACTTC
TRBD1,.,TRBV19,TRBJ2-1,CAVKRGPSSEQFF,TGTGCCGTCAAAAGGGGGCCGTCCAGTGAGCAGTTCTTC
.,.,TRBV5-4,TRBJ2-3,CASSFGGTSTDTQYF,TGTGCCAGCAGCTTCGGCGGAACTAGCACAGATACGCAGTATTTT
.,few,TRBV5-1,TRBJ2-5,CASSFQGNQETQYF,TGCGCCAGCAGCTTCCAGGGGAACCAAGAGACCCAGTACTTC
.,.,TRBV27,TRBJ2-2,CASSLGGGRGTGELFF,TGTGCCAGCAGTTTAGGGGGGGGGCGGGGGACCGGGGAGCTGTTTTTT
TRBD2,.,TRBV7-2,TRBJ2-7,CASSLVGGVAYEQYF,TGTGCCAGCAGCTTAGTGGGAGGGGTTGCCTACGAGCAGTACTTC
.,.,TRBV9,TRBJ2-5,CASSVGSSDYQETQYF,TGTGCCAGCAGCGTAGGTAGCTCGGACTATCAAGAGACCCAGTACTTC
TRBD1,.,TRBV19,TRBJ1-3,CASTLARDRGNTIYF,TGTGCCAGTACCCTAGCTCGGGACAGGGGAAACACCATATATTTT
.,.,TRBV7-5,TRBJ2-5,CARSSSPSGGRPETQYF,TGTGCCAGAAGCTCCTCACCTAGCGGGGGGCGGCCAGAGACCCAGTACTTC
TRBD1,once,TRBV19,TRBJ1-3,CASSGTGGQNTIYF,TGTGCCAGTAGCGGAACAGGGGGCCAAAACACCATATATTTT
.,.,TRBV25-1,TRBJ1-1,CASSDRNTEAFF,TGTGCCAGCAGTGACCGGAACACTGAAGCTTTCTTT
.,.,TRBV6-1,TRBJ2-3,CASSADTATDTQYF,TGTGCCAGCAGTGCGGACACCGCCACAGATACGCAGTATTTT
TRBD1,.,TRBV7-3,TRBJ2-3,CASSKGAPTDTQYF,TGTGCCAGCAGTAAGGGGGCCCCCACAGATACGCAGTATTTT
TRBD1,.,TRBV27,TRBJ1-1,CASSFRGTGSTEAFF,TGTGCCAGCAGTTTCCGAGGGACAGGGTCCACTGAAGCTTTCTTT
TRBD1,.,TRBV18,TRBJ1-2,CASSLGQGAYGYTF,TGTGCCAGCTCACTAGGACAGGGAGCTTATGGCTACACCTTC
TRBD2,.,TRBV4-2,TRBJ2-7,CASSQDGSGGYEQYF,TGTGCCAGCAGCCAAGACGGTAGCGGGGGGTACGAGCAGTACTTC
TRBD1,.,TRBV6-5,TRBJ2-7,CASSDRVSYEQYF,TGTGCCAGCAGTGACAGGGTCTCCTACGAGCAGTACTTC
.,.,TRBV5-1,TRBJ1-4,CASSSLGGLNEKLFF,TGCGCCAGCAGCTCTCTGGGGGGGCTTAATGAAAAACTGTTTTTT
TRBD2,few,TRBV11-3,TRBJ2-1,CASSFGLANNEQFF,TGTGCCAGCAGCTTCGGACTAGCTAACAATGAGCAGTTCTTC
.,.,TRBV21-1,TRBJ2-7,CASSRGGETYEQYF,TGTGCCAGCAGCAGGGGGGGCGAGACCTACGAGCAGTACTTC
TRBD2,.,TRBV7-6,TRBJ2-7,CASSQGLAGESSYEQYF,TGTGCCAGCAGTCAGGGACTAGCGGGGGAATCGTCCTACGAGCAGTACTTC
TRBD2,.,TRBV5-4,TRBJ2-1,CASSELAGARDEQFF,TGTGCCAGCAGCGAACTAGCGGGGGCTAGGGATGAGCAGTTCTTC
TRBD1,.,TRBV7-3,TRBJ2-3,CASSEQGWTDTQYF,TGTGCCAGCAGCGAACAGGGGTGGACAGATACGCAGTATTTT
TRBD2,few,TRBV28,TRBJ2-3,CASRPLAGAGDTQYF,TGTGCCAGCAGGCCACTAGCGGGGGCGGGGGATACGCAGTATTTT
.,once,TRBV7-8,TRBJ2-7,CASSLGPGFSYEQYF,TGTGCCAGCAGCTTAGGACCGGGGTTCTCCTACGAGCAGTACTTC
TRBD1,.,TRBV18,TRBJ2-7,CASSPRTGEYEQYF,TGTGCCAGCTCACCGAGGACAGGGGAGTACGAGCAGTACTTC
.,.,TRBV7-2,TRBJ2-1,CASSASGLYNDQFF,TGTGCCAGCAGCGCGAGCGGGCTCTACAATGATCAGTTCTTC
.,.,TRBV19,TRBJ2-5,CASSIGGSPQETQYF,TGTGCCAGTAGTATAGGAGGGAGCCCCCAAGAGACCCAGTACTTC
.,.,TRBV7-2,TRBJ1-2,CASSFPTGNYGYTF,TGTGCCAGCAGCTTCCCGACGGGAAACTATGGCTACACCTTC
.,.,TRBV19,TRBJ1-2,CASSIVRNDFVGYTF,TGTGCCAGTAGTATAGTGAGGAACGACTTCGTAGGCTACACCTTC